These 10 T cell receptor beta chains originate from one sample sequenced in a study of T cells after somatic rescue of genetic block. Data came from immunoSEQ multiplex PCR; TCRdb stores just in-frame clones and leaves some out. The sample lists tens of thousands of clones; around 89% were seen once. The sample comprised peripheral blood mononuclear cells (PBMCs). The receptors were sampled from a woman between 18 and 29 years old.

J is TRBJ2-4 and V is TRBV28; maybe TRBD1 (6 bases). The germline CDR1 and CDR2 sequences are MDHEN and SYDVKM. This CDR3 comprises 17 residues. Trimming took off 6 bases at V and 0 bases at J, with 18 bases between the two ends. Here the CDR3 DNA reads TGTGCCAGCAGCCGCCCCAGGACAGACCGAGCCAAAAACATTCAGTACTTC. Amino acids: CASSRPRTDRAKNIQYF.

The J gene is TRBJ2-7, the V gene TRBV19; tentatively, D is TRBD1 or TRBD2 (5 bases each). Germline assignment: CDR1 LNHDA and CDR2 SQIVND (reference sequence). V lost 6 bases, J lost 4 bases, and 10 bases lay in between. The CDR3 is 12 residues long. CDR3 sequence reads: CASSGTTYEQYF. In DNA, the CDR3 is TGTGCCAGTAGCGGGACCACATACGAGCAGTACTTC. The entire variable domain, with the rest obtained from reference TRBV19 and TRBJ2-7, is as follows: DGGITQSPKYLFRKEGQNVTLSCEQNLNHDAMYWYRQDPGQGLRLIYYSQIVNDFQKGDIAEGYSVSREKKESFPLTVTSAQKNPTAFYLCASSGTTYEQYFGPGTRLTVT.

The chain is built from TRBV5-1 and TRBJ2-5; 11 bases line up with TRBD2. The CDR3 has 19 residues. The V and J ends lost 0 bases and 0 bases, in that order; junction bases with no gene match: 10. Germline assignment: CDR1 SGHRS and CDR2 YFSETQ. CDR3 in amino acids: CASSLDGLSSGRHQETQYF. DNA for the CDR3: TGCGCCAGCAGCTTGGATGGGCTTTCTAGCGGGAGGCACCAAGAGACCCAGTACTTC.

The chain recombines TRBV14 with TRBJ2-1; D perhaps matches TRBD2 (6 bases). The CDR3 is made up of 14 amino acids. Germline assignment: CDR1 SGHDN and CDR2 FVKESK. V dropped 4 bases and J dropped 8 bases, with 15 bases sitting between them. CDR3 sequence: CASSPPGLWDEQFF. CDR3 coding DNA: TGTGCCAGCAGCCCACCGGGACTCTGGGATGAGCAGTTCTTC. The entire variable domain, with the rest obtained from reference TRBV14 and TRBJ2-1, is as follows: EAGVTQFPSHSVIEKGQTVTLRCDPISGHDNLYWYRRVMGKEIKFLLHFVKESKQDESGMPNNRFLAERTGGTYSTLKVQPAELEDSGVYFCASSPPGLWDEQFFGPGTRLTVL.

V is TRBV19 and J is TRBJ1-2; the D gene is possibly TRBD1 (6 bases). CDR3 length: 13 residues. Looked up from germline, CDR1 is LNHDA and CDR2 is SQIVND (reference sequence). Deletions cut 7 bases from V and 8 bases from J, with 17 bases between. The DNA of the CDR3 is TGTGCCAGTAAGTTACAGGGCAGAGACGGCTACACCTTC. This codes for CASKLQGRDGYTF.

CDR3 sequence (DNA): TGTGCCAGCAGTTATAGCGGGAATGGTAATGAGCAGTTCTTC. The encoded protein is CASSYSGNGNEQFF. This rearrangement joins TRBV2 to TRBJ2-1; 8 bases align to TRBD2. V trimming: 5 bases; J trimming: 7 bases; junction bases outside the gene matches: 7. Germline CDR1 and CDR2: SNHLY and FYNNEI. The length of the CDR3 is 14 residues. The entire variable domain, with the rest obtained from reference TRBV2 and TRBJ2-1, is as follows: EPEVTQTPSHQVTQMGQEVILRCVPISNHLYFYWYRQILGQKVEFLVSFYNNEISEKSEIFDDQFSVERPDGSNFTLKIRSTKLEDSAMYFCASSYSGNGNEQFFGPGTRLTVL.

In this sample, this clone turned up a few times. The J gene is TRBJ2-7, the V gene TRBV6-1; TRBD1 matches 10 bases. J was trimmed by 3 bases and V by 1 base; bases with no gene match: 0. The CDR3 has 14 residues. Per germline, CDR1 MNHNS and CDR2 SASEGT. The CDR3 bases are TGTGCCAGCAGTGAAGGGACAGGGGGCTACGAGCAGTACTTC. It is translated as CASSEGTGGYEQYF.

The chain joins TRBV10-2 to TRBJ2-3; 14 bases are a match to TRBD2. The V segment lost 6 bases and the J segment 6 bases; nucleotides outside the gene matches: 5. CDR1 is WSHSY and CDR2 is SAAADI in the germline V gene. The CDR3 runs to 15 residues. The CDR3 DNA follows: TGCGCCAGCAGGGGACTAGCGGGAGTGTCGGATACGCAGTATTTT. Translation gives CASRGLAGVSDTQYF.

The V and J genes are TRBV7-2 and TRBJ2-7, with TRBD2 matching 9 bases. The CDR3 is made up of 16 amino acids. CDR1 SGHTA and CDR2 FQGNSA come from the germline V gene. The V segment lost 2 bases and the J segment 2 bases; nucleotides outside the gene matches: 7. The CDR3 here is CASSLIAGVYTYEQYF. The CDR3, as DNA: TGTGCCAGCAGCTTAATAGCGGGAGTGTACACCTACGAGCAGTACTTC.

The chain couples TRBV6-5 to TRBJ2-7, with D possibly TRBD1 on 6 matching bases. Per germline, CDR1 MNHEY and CDR2 SVGAGI. V was pared by 2 bases and J by 2 bases, with 13 bases between. This CDR3 is built from 15 residues. This chain's CDR3 is CASSYPRGGTYEQYF. The CDR3 DNA is TGTGCCAGCAGTTACCCCAGGGGTGGAACCTACGAGCAGTACTTC.